Sequencing of this TCR beta chain was carried out in a study of human T cells and chemical hapten exposure. Using its own MiXCR run on the RACE reads, TCRdb lists one record per CDR3 protein. The top ten hold around 1.5% of the sample, which has about 81,000 distinct CDR3 sequences, approximately 8% seen once. Noted time point: patch test 1, 2 weeks after DPC sensitization. Specified treatment: therapeutic diphenylcyclopropenone sensitization with weekly scalp DPC. In this sample, this clonotype turned up many times. CDR3 length: 11 residues. Per the germline V gene, CDR1 is MNHEY and CDR2 is SVGEGT. V trimming: 6 bases; J trimming: 6 bases; junction bases outside the gene matches: 2.

The receptor comes from a woman in her 30s with alopecia areata. Some clones in this sample may be carry-over from other donors' samples. Sequenced material: whole blood, taken in connection with sensitization to the hapten diphenylcyclopropenone (DPC). The chain carries TRBV6-2 or TRBV6-3 and TRBJ2-7; 7 nucleotides agree with TRBD2. The CDR3 sequence is CASSPGGEQYF. As DNA, the CDR3 is TGTGCCAGCAGCCCGGGGGGCGAGCAGTACTTC.